Following are 7 T cell receptor beta chains from one sample sequenced in a study of regulatory T cells in long-lasting Graves disease. Time point specified: newly diagnosed GD, antithyroid drugs for less than 3 months. Making the TCR library involved RNA that had been extracted from PBMCs. Building the TCR beta libraries relied on iRepertoire HTBI primers, and CDR3 regions underwent Arm-PCR. Via MiXCR, TCRdb re-called the multiplex PCR reads, giving one row per CDR3 protein. The table lists about 450,000 distinct CDR3 sequences, approximately 15% of them singletons. The sample also formed part of further work on T cells in Graves' hyperthyroidism and ophthalmopathy.

Sequences were derived from peripheral blood mononuclear cells (PBMCs), sampled at new diagnosis, from a patient treated with antithyroid drugs. Source of these receptors: a woman between 45 and 65 years old with Graves disease.

This clonotype was detected only a few times. The V call is TRBV28, the J call TRBJ2-4; D not resolved. Trimming took off 3 bases at V and 0 bases at J, with 6 bases between the two ends. The CDR3 consists of 14 residues. Germline values: CDR1 MDHEN, CDR2 SYDVKM. The CDR3 loop reads CASSFGVAKNIQYF. The CDR3 nucleotides read TGTGCCAGCAGTTTTGGGGTAGCCAAAAACATTCAGTACTTC.

The chain has TRBV27 and TRBJ2-2; possibly TRBD1 for D (5 bases). CDR3 length: 16 residues. Germline CDR1 MNHEY, CDR2 SMNVEV (reference sequence). Between the trimmed V and J ends, which lost 6 bases and 7 bases, there was a span of 21 bases. CDR3 bases: TGTGCCAGCAGATTCAACTTCCAGGGATTGGGCGGGGAGCTGTTTTTT. It encodes CASRFNFQGLGGELFF.

This clonotype came up a few times. The genes are TRBV10-3 and TRBJ2-2; 11 bases line up with TRBD2. From germline, CDR1 is ENHRY and CDR2 SYGVKD. With 1 base clipped from V and 1 base from J, the junction kept 2 bases outside the gene matches. The CDR3 totals 17 residues. This CDR3 is CAISEFGTSGNTGELFF. CDR3 in DNA: TGTGCCATCAGTGAGTTTGGGACTAGCGGGAACACCGGGGAGCTGTTTTTT.

The table lists this clonotype with a few counts. V is TRBV3-1 and J is TRBJ1-5, with 10 bases matching TRBD1. V shed 3 bases, J shed 3 bases, and the junction held 5 bases outside the gene matches. The CDR3 consists of 16 residues. In germline, CDR1 is LGHDT, CDR2 YNNKEL (reference sequence). DNA of the CDR3: TGTGCCAGCAGCCATGGGACAGGGGCCCTCAATCAGCCCCAGCATTTT. As protein: CASSHGTGALNQPQHF.

This clonotype has ten or more counts. The chain employs TRBV12-3 or TRBV12-4 and TRBJ2-2, with D possibly TRBD2 on 6 matching bases. Trimming took 7 bases from V and 5 from J, leaving 11 bases between them. The CDR3 length is 13 residues. CDR3 sequence: CASTPGGTGELFF. DNA of the CDR3: TGTGCCAGCACCCCTGGGGGGACCGGGGAGCTGTTTTTT.

This clonotype was picked up many times. The CDR3 DNA sequence: TGTGCCAGCAGACACCTTGGGGGGGAGTTGGACACAGATACGCAGTATTTT. This codes for CASRHLGGELDTDTQYF. The chain has TRBV12-3 or TRBV12-4 and TRBJ2-3, with 7 bases matching TRBD2. The CDR3 loop spans 17 amino acids. After removal of 6 bases from V and 2 bases from J, the junction contained 14 bases not matched to a gene.

This clonotype was detected many times. The V and J genes are TRBV6-1 and TRBJ2-2; 9 bases align to TRBD2. Germline CDR1 MNHNS, CDR2 SASEGT. This CDR3 is built from 13 residues. Trimming cost V 6 bases and J 6 bases; bases outside gene matches: 2. The CDR3 sequence: CASREREAGELFF. The DNA of the CDR3 is TGTGCCAGCAGGGAGCGGGAGGCCGGGGAGCTGTTTTTT.